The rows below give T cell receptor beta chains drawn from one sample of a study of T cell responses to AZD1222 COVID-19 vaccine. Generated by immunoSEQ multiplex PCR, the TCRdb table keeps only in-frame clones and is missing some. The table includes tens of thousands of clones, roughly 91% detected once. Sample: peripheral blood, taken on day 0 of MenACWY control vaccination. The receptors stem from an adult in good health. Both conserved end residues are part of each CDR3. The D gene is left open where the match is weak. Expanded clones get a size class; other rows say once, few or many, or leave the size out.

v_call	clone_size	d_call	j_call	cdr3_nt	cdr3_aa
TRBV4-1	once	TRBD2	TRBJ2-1	TGCGCCAGCAGTCACGCGGGGGACCTATACAATGAGCAGTTCTTC	CASSHAGDLYNEQFF
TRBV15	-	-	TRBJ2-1	TGTGCCACCAGCAGAGATGCATGGACGGGACGCTACAATGAGCAGTTCTTC	CATSRDAWTGRYNEQFF
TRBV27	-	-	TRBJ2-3	TGTGCCAGCAGACGGGGTTTGTTCAGGGATACGCAGTATTTT	CASRRGLFRDTQYF
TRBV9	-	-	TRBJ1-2	TGTGCCAGCAGCGTAGGTGGGGTAGGTGGCTACACCTTC	CASSVGGVGGYTF
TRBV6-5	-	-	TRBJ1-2	TGTGCCAGCACACCCGGGCCCCGGGAGTATGGCTACACCTTC	CASTPGPREYGYTF
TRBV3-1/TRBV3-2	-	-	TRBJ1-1	TGTGCCAGCAGCCAGGGGAAATGGACGGATATGAACACTGAAGCTTTCTTT	CASSQGKWTDMNTEAFF
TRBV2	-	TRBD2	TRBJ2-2	TGTGCCAGCAGCGGACTAGCGGGGGGCACCGGGGAGCTGTTTTTT	CASSGLAGGTGELFF
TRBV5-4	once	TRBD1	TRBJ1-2	TGTGCCAGCAGCCCGGACAGGGTCGACTATGGCTACACCTTC	CASSPDRVDYGYTF
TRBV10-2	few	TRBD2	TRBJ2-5	TGCGCCAGCAGTGATGTGTGGGAAGCGGGGGGGCCCGGGGAGACCCAGTACTTC	CASSDVWEAGGPGETQYF
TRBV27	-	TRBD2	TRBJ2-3	TGTGCCAGCAGCCCCGGGAGGGCCCTAGTTACAGATACGCAGTATTTT	CASSPGRALVTDTQYF
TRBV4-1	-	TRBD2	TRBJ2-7	TGCGCCAGCAGCCAAGAGTTAGCGGGACTTTACGAGCAGTACTTC	CASSQELAGLYEQYF
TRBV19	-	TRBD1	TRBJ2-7	TGTGCCAGTAGTACCGACAGGGCCGGCGAGCAGTACTTC	CASSTDRAGEQYF
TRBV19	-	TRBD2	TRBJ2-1	TGTGCCAGTAGTACGGGGGGGCCGATTGAGCAGTTCTTC	CASSTGGPIEQFF
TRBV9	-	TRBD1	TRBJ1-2	TGTGCCAGCAGCGTTTTAGGGGGCGACTATGGCTACACCTTC	CASSVLGGDYGYTF